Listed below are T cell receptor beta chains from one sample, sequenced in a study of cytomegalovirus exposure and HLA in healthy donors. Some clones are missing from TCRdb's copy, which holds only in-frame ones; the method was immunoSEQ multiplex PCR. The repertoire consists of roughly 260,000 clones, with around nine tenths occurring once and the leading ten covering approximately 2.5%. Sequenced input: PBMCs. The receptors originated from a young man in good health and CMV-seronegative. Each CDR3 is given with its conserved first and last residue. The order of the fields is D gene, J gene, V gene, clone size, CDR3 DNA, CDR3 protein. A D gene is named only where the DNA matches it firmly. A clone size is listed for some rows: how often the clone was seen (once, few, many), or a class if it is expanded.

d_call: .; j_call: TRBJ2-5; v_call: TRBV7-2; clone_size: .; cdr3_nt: TGTGCCAGCAGCTTACTAGGGGACCAGTACTTC; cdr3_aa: CASSLLGDQYF
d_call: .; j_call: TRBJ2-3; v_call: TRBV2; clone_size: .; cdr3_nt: TGTGCCAGCAGCCCCTACCCAGATACGCAGTATTTT; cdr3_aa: CASSPYPDTQYF
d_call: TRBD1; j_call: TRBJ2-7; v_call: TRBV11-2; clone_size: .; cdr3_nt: TGTGCCAGCAGCTTAAGACAGGGGTACGAGCAGTACTTC; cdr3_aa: CASSLRQGYEQYF
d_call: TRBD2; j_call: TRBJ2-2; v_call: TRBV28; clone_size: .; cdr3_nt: TGTGCCAGCACCGGGGGGGACACCGGGGTCGGGGAGCTGTTTTTT; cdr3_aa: CASTGGDTGVGELFF
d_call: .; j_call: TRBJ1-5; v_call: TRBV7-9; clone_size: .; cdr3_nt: TGTGCCAGCACCCTAGGTGATCAGCCCCAGCATTTT; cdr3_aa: CASTLGDQPQHF
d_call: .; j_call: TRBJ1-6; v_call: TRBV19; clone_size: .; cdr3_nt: TGTGCCAGCGGACAGCTTAATTCACCCCTCCACTTT; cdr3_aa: CASGQLNSPLHF
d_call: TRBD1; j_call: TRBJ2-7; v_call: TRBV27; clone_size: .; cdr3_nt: TGTGCCAGCAGTCCCGGGACAGACTACGAGCAGTACTTC; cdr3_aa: CASSPGTDYEQYF
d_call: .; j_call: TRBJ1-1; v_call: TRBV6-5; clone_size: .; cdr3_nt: TGTGCCAGCAGTTACTCGACTGAGAACACTGAAGCTTTCTTT; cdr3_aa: CASSYSTENTEAFF
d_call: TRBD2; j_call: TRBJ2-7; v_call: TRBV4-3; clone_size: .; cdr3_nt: TGCGCCAGCAGCCAAGAGTCTAGCGGGAGGGGGGAGCAGTACTTC; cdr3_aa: CASSQESSGRGEQYF
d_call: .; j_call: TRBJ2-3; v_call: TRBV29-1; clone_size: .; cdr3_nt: TGCAGCGTTGACAGATCTAGCACAGATACGCAGTATTTT; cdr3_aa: CSVDRSSTDTQYF
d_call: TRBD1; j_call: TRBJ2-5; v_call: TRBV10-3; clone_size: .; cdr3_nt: TGTGCCATCAGTCGGACAGGGGACGAGACCCAGTACTTC; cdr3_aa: CAISRTGDETQYF
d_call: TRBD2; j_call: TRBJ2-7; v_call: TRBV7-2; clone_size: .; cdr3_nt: TGTGCCAGCGGCTATAGCGGGGCCTACGAGCAGTACTTC; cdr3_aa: CASGYSGAYEQYF
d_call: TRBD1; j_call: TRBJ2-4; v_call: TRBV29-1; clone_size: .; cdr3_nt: TGCAGCGTTGAAGAAGGGGGCATAAACATTCAGTACTTC; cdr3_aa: CSVEEGGINIQYF
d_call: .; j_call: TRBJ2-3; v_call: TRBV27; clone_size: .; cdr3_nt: TGTGCCAGCAGTCTGACAGACCTCAGCACAGATACGCAGTATTTT; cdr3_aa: CASSLTDLSTDTQYF
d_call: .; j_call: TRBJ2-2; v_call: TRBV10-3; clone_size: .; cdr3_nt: TGTGCCATCAGTGGTCAGGGATTCACCGGGGAGCTGTTTTTT; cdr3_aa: CAISGQGFTGELFF
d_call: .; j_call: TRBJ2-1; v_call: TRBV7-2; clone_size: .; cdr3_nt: TGTGCCAGCAGCTTATCGTTCGATGAGCAGTTCTTC; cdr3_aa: CASSLSFDEQFF
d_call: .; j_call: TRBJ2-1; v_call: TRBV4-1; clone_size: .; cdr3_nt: TGCGCCAGCAGCCGTAGCGCTAGCTCCTACAATGAGCAGTTCTTC; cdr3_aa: CASSRSASSYNEQFF
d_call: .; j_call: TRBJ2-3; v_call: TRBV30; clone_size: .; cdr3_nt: TGTGCCTGGAGGACACCGGGGGAGACAGATACGCAGTATTTT; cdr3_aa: CAWRTPGETDTQYF
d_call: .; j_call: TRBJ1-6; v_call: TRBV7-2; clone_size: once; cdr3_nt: TGTGCCAGCAGCTCTCGTACCCCAGGAAATAATTCACCCCTCCACTTT; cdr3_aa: CASSSRTPGNNSPLHF
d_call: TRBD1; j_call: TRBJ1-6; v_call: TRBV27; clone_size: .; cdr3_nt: TGTGCCAGCAGTCCGGGACAGAACCAACGGGGACCCCTCCACTTT; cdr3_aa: CASSPGQNQRGPLHF
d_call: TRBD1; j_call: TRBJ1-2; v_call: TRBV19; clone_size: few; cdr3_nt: TGTGCCAGTAGAGGGACAGGGGGGAACTATGGCTACACCTTC; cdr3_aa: CASRGTGGNYGYTF
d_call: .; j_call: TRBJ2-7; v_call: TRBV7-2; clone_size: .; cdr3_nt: TGTGCCAGCAGCTCAAGCTCCGACTCGCCTGTAGAGTCCTACGAGCAGTACTTC; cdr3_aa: CASSSSSDSPVESYEQYF
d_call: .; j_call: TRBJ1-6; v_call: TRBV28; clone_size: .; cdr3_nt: TGTGCCAGCCAGCTATTCGTCGGGGGAGATTCACCCCTCCACTTT; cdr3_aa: CASQLFVGGDSPLHF
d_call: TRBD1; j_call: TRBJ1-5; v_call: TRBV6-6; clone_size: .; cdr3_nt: TGTGCCAGCAGTTACCCCCAGGGGGGTCAGCCCCAGCATTTT; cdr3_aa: CASSYPQGGQPQHF
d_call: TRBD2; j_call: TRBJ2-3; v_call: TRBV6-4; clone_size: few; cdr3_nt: TGTGCCAGCGGGAGCAGCGGGGGGGGCACAGATACGCAGTATTTT; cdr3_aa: CASGSSGGGTDTQYF
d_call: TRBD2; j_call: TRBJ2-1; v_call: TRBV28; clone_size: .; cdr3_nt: TGTGCCAGCAGTCGCGGGGGGCCGTACAATGAGCAGTTCTTC; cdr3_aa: CASSRGGPYNEQFF
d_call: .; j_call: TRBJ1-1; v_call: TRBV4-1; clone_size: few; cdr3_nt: TGCGCCAGCAGCCAAGATCCGGGAGCGGGGAACACTGAAGCTTTCTTT; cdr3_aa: CASSQDPGAGNTEAFF
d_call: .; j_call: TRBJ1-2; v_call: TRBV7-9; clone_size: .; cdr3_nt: TGTGCCAGCAGCGACGCCCCACAGAAGGTCCCTATTAACTATGGCTACACCTTC; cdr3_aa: CASSDAPQKVPINYGYTF
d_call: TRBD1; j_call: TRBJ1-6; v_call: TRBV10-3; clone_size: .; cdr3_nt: TGTGCCATCAGTTTAGGGACAGGCAATTCACCCCTCCACTTT; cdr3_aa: CAISLGTGNSPLHF
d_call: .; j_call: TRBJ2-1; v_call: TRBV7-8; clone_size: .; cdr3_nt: TGTGCCAGCAGCTCCGGGACTCCGGGTGGTGGTGAGCAGTTCTTC; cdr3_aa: CASSSGTPGGGEQFF
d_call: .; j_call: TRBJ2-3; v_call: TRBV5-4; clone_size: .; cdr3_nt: TGTGCCAGCAGCTTGGCGGGTTATGGGGCCCATACGCAGTATTTT; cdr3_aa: CASSLAGYGAHTQYF
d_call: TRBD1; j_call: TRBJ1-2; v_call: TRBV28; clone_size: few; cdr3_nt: TGTGCCAGCAGTTTAAAGGGACAGGGGGTTATTTTTGGCTACACCTTC; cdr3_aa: CASSLKGQGVIFGYTF
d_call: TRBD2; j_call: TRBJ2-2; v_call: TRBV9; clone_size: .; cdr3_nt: TGTGCCAGCGGGTCGGGAGGCACCGGGGAGCTGTTTTTT; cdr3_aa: CASGSGGTGELFF
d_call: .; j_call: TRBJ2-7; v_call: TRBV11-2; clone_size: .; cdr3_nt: TGTGCCAGCAGCTTAGATCTTATTACTGAGCAGTACTTC; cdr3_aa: CASSLDLITEQYF
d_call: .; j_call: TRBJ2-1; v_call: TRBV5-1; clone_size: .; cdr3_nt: TGCGCCAGCAGCCTGTCGGGGGTTACCTCCTACAATGAGCAGTTCTTC; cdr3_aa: CASSLSGVTSYNEQFF
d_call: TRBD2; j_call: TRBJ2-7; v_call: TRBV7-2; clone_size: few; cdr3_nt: TGTGCCAGCAGCTTAGGGACTAGCGGGAGGTACTACGAGCAGTACTTC; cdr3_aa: CASSLGTSGRYYEQYF
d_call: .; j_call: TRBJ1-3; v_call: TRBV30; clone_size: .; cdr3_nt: TGTGCCTGGAGTCTACAGATCTCTGGAAACACCATATATTTT; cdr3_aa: CAWSLQISGNTIYF
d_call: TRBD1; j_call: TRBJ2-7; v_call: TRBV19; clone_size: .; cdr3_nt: TGTGCCAGTAGTGCCCTAGTAGGGACAGGACTCTACGAGCAGTACTTC; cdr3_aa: CASSALVGTGLYEQYF
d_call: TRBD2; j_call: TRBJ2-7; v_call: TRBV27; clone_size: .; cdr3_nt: TGTGCCAGCAGTTCGGGAGGGCCCTACGAGCAGTACTTC; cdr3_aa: CASSSGGPYEQYF
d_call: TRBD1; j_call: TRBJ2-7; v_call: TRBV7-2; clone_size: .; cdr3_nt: TGTGCCAGCGCAAACAGGGGGGCCTACGAGCAGTACTTC; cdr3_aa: CASANRGAYEQYF
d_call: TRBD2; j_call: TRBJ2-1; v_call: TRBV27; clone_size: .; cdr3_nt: TGTGCCAGCAGTTTCCTAGCGGGGGGGCTGGGGGAGCAGTTCTTC; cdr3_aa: CASSFLAGGLGEQFF
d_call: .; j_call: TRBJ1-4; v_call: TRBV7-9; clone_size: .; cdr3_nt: TGTGCCAGCAGCGTAACTGCAACTAATGAAAAACTGTTTTTT; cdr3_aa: CASSVTATNEKLFF
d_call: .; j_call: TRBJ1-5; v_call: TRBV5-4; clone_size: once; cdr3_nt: TGTGCCAGCAGCTCTGGCCCTAGTCAGCCCCAGCATTTT; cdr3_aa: CASSSGPSQPQHF
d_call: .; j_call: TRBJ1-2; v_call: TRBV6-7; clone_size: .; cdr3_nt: TGTGCCAGCAGTTACATAAGCGGCAGGGGTTATGGCTACACCTTC; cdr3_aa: CASSYISGRGYGYTF
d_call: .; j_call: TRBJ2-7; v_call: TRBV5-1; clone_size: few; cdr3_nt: TGCGCCAGCAGCTTGGAACGGGCCTACGAGCAGTACTTC; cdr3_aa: CASSLERAYEQYF
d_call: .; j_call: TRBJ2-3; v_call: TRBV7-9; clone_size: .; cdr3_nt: TGTGCCAGCAGCTTAGTTACATCCCCTAGCACAGATACGCAGTATTTT; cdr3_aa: CASSLVTSPSTDTQYF
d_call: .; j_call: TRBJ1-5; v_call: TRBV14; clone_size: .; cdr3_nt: TGTGCCAGCAGCCAAGGGGCAGATCAGCCCCAGCATTTT; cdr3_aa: CASSQGADQPQHF
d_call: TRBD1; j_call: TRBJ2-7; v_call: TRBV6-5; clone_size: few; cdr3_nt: TGTGCCAGCCGGGACAGGGTCACCTACGAGCAGTACTTC; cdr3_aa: CASRDRVTYEQYF
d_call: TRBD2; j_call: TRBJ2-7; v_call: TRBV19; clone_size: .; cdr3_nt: TGTGCCAGTAGTATCCGCTTTGAGCGGGGGGGCGTTGAGCAGTACTTC; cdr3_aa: CASSIRFERGGVEQYF
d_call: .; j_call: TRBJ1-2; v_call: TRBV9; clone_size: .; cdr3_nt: TGTGCCAGCAGCTATGGGCGTGGCTACACCTTC; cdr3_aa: CASSYGRGYTF
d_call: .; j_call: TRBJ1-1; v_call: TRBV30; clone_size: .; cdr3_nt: TGTGCCTGGTCTCCGGGCACTGAAGCTTTCTTT; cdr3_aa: CAWSPGTEAFF
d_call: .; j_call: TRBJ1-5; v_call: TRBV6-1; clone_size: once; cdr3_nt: TGTGCCAGCAGTGGTCTGGGTTCAGGTAGTCATCAGCCCCAGCATTTT; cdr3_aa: CASSGLGSGSHQPQHF
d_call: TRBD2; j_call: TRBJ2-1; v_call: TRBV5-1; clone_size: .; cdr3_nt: TGCGCCAGCAGCTTCAGCGGGGGGATCTACAATGAGCAGTTCTTC; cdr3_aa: CASSFSGGIYNEQFF
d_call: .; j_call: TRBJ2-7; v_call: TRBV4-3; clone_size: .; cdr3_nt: TGCGCCAGCAGCCCCCGAAGTAGCGGAGCCTACGAGCAGTACTTC; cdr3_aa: CASSPRSSGAYEQYF
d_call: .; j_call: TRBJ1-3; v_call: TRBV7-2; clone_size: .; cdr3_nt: TGTGCCAGCAGCTTAAGAGCAGGAAGCTCTGGAAACACCATATATTTT; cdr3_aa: CASSLRAGSSGNTIYF
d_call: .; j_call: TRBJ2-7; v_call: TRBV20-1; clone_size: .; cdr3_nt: TGCAGTGCTAAAAGACAGGTCGAGCAGTACTTC; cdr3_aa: CSAKRQVEQYF
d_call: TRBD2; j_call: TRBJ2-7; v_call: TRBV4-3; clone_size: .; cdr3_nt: TGCGCCAGCAGCCAAGACGGGGGGACTCCTTCCTACGAGCAGTACTTC; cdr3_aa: CASSQDGGTPSYEQYF
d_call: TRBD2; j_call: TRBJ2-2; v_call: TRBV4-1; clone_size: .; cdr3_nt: TGCGCCAGCAGCCTTGGGACTAGCAACGGGGAGCTGTTTTTT; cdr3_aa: CASSLGTSNGELFF